The T cell receptor beta chain described here comes from a study of breast tumors, draining lymph nodes, adjacent tissues. As regards this clonotype: Its matching antigen is unknown.

TCRdb re-called the multiplex PCR reads with MiXCR, one entry per CDR3 protein. Of 250,000 or so distinct CDR3 sequences detected, over 25% appear once; the ten largest clones hold roughly 1.1%. Whole-study findings and limits: Luminal-like breast cancer showed significantly higher tumor–nontumor repertoire similarity than basal-like. The data were judged consistent with most tumor T cells coming from lymph node and expanding in tumor.

This CDR3 comprises 14 residues. V shed 9 bases and J shed 5 bases, with 16 bases lying between them. Germline V gene sequence: CDR1 MDHEN, CDR2 SYDVKM. The lymph nodes were axillary draining lymph nodes from breast cancer patients. V gene TRBV28 combines with J gene TRBJ1-4; D remains unclear. The TCR was taken from a female donor with breast cancer. Some clones in this sample may be carry-over from other donors' samples. The sample consisted of axillary lymph node tissue. The CDR3, as DNA: TGTGCCAGTAAGACGGTACTCCGAAATGAAAAACTGTTTTTT. It codes for CASKTVLRNEKLFF.